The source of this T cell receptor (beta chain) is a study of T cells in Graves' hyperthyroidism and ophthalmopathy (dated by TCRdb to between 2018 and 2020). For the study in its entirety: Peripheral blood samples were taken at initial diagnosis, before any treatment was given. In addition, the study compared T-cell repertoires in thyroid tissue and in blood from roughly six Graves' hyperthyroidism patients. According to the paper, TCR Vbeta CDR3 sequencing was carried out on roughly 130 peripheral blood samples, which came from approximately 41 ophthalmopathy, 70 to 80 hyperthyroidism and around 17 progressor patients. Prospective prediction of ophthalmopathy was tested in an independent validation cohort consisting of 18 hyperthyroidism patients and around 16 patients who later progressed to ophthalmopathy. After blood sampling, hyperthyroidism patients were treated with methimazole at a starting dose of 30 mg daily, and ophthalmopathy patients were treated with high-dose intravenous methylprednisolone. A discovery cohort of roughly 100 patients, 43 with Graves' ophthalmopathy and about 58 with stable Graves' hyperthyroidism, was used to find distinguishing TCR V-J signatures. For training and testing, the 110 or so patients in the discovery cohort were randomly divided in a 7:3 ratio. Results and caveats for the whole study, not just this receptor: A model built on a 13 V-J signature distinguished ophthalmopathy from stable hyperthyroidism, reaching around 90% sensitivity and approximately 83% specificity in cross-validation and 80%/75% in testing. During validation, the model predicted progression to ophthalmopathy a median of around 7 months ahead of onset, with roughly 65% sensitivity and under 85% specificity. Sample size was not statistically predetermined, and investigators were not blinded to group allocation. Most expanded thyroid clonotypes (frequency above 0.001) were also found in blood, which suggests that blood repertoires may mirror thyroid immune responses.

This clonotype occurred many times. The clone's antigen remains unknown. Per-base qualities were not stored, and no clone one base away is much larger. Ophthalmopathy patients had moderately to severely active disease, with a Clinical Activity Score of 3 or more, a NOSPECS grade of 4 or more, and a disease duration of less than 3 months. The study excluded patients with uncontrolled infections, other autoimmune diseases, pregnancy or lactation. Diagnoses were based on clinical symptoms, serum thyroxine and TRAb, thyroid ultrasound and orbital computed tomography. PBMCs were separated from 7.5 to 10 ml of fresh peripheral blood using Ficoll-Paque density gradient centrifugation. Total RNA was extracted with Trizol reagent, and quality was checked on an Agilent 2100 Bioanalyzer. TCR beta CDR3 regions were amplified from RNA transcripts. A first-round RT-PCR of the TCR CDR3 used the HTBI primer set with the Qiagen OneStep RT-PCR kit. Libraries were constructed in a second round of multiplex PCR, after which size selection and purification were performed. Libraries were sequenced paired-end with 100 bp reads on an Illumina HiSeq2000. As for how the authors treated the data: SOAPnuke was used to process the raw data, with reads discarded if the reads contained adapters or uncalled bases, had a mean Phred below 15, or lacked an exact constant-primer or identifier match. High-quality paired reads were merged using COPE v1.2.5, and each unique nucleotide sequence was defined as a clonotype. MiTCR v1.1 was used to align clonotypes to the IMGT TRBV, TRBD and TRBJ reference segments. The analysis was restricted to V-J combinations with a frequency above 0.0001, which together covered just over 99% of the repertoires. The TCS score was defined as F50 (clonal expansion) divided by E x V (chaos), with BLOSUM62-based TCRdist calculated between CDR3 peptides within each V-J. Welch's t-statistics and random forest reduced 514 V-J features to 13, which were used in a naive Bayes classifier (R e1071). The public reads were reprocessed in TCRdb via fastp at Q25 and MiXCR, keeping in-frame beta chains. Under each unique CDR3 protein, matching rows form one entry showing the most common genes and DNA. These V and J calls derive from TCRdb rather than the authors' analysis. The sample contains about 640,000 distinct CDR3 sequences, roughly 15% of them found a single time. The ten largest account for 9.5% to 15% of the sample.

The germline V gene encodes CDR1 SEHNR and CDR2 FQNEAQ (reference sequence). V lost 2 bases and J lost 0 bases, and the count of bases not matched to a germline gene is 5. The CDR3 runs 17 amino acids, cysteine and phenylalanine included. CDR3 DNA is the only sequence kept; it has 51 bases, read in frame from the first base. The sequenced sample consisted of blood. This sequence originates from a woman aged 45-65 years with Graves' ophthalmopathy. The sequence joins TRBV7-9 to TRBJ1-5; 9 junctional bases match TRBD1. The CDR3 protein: CASSLWTGADSNQPQHF. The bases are TGTGCCAGCAGCTTATGGACAGGGGCGGATAGCAATCAGCCCCAGCATTTT. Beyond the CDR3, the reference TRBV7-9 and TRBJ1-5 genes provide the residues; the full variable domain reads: DTGVSQNPRHKITKRGQNVTFRCDPISEHNRLYWYRQTLGQGPEFLTYFQNEAQLEKSRLLSDRFSAERPKGSFSTLEIQRTEQGDSAMYLCASSLWTGADSNQPQHFGDGTRLSIL.